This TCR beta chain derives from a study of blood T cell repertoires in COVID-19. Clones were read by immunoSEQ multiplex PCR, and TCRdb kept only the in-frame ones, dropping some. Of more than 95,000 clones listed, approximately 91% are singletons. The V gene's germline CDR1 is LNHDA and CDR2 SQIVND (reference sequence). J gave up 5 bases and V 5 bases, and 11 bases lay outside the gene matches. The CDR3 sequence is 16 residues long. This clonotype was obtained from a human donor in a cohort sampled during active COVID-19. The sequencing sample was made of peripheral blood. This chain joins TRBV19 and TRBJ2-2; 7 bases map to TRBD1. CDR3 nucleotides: TGTGCCAGTAGTGCCAAAACAGGGGTCGGGACCGGGGAGCTGTTTTTT. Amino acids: CASSAKTGVGTGELFF.